The subject of this entry is one T cell receptor (beta chain). The target antigen is unknown. Trimming stripped 11 bases from V and 0 bases from J, with 15 bases between. There are 14 residues in the CDR3. CDR1 is WNHNN, CDR2 SYGVQD, per germline (reference sequence). This table comes from immunoSEQ multiplex PCR, and its TCRdb copy is limited to in-frame clones, with some not included. The repertoire holds some 350,000 clones, with just over 90% as singletons. This sample is drawn from a study of Ad26.COV2.S vaccination and SARS-CoV-2 variants. Broader study findings: Breadth of non-spike TCRs did not differ between vaccinees and placebo recipients. Spike-specific TCR breadth was greater after Ad26.COV2.S than placebo. The breadth of spike-specific CD8+ and CD4+ T cell responses after vaccination was reportedly substantial. Measurements of TCR breadth and depth may have given underestimates of the total T cell responses.

The rearrangement uses TRBV10-1 and TRBJ2-3; D might be TRBD2 (5 bases). The sequenced sample was peripheral blood, obtained after recovery from COVID-19. This receptor was obtained from a human donor who had recovered from COVID-19. In DNA form, the CDR3 reads TGCGCCGTCGACCTGAGGGCTAGCACAGATACGCAGTATTTT. It is translated as CAVDLRASTDTQYF.